Below are 25 T cell receptor beta chains sequenced from a single sample in a study of blood T cell repertoires in COVID-19. Generated by immunoSEQ multiplex PCR, the TCRdb table keeps only in-frame clones and is missing some. Of approximately 400,000 clones listed, approximately 88% are singletons. The sample comprised peripheral blood. The receptor set was obtained from a middle-aged man with acute or convalescent COVID-19.

The chain carries TRBV5-1 and TRBJ1-1; tentative D call: TRBD1 (6 bases). Germline CDR1 SGHRS, CDR2 YFSETQ. V lost 4 bases and J lost 2, with 9 bases in between. The CDR3 runs to 13 residues. DNA of the CDR3: TGCGCCAGCAGCCAACAGGGTAACACTGAAGCTTTCTTT. The encoded protein is CASSQQGNTEAFF.

With respect to this clone: Within the sample, other DNA sequences also encode this same CDR3. The chain joins TRBV12-3 or TRBV12-4 to TRBJ2-7, with unresolved D. V lost 5 bases and J lost 1, with 3 bases in between. This CDR3 is 11 amino acids long. The chain's CDR3 is CASSPSYEQYF. The CDR3 region has the DNA TGTGCCAGCAGTCCTTCCTACGAGCAGTACTTC.

This clone was seen more than once but under ten times. The rearrangement joins TRBV5-6 to TRBJ1-3; no definite D call. There are 14 residues in the CDR3. V was cut by 6 bases and J by 4 bases, with 14 bases left in between. Germline CDR1 SGHDT, CDR2 YYEEEE. The CDR3 spells CASTVLRSGNTIYF. As DNA, the CDR3 is TGTGCCAGCACCGTCCTCCGGTCCGGAAACACCATATATTTT. The full variable domain, rest sourced from reference TRBV5-6 and TRBJ1-3, is DAGVTQSPTHLIKTRGQQVTLRCSPKSGHDTVSWYQQALGQGPQFIFQYYEEEERQRGNFPDRFSGHQFPNYSSELNVNALLLGDSALYLCASTVLRSGNTIYFGEGSWLTVV.

A single count supports this clone. The chain has TRBV28 and TRBJ1-2, with 7 bases aligning to TRBD1. Germline V gene sequence: CDR1 MDHEN, CDR2 SYDVKM. Trimming at V came to 2 bases and at J to 8 bases, leaving 5 bases not matched to a gene. CDR3 length: 13 amino acids. CDR3 amino acids: CASSLEQGTGYTF. The CDR3 DNA reads as TGTGCCAGCAGTTTAGAACAGGGGACGGGCTACACCTTC.

The genes are TRBV10-3 and TRBJ2-7; possibly TRBD1 for D (8 bases). Trimming removed 10 bases at V and 5 bases at J, with 12 bases between. This CDR3 comprises 11 residues. Germline V gene sequence: CDR1 ENHRY, CDR2 SYGVKD. The CDR3 DNA reads TGTGCCAGCACAGGGGGGGACGAGCAGTACTTC. Translated, it gives CASTGGDEQYF.

The rearrangement uses TRBV19 and TRBJ1-3; 9 bases align to TRBD1. V gave up 5 bases and J gave up 1 base; unmatched junction bases: 6. The CDR3 runs to 16 residues. Germline CDR1 reads LNHDA; CDR2 reads SQIVND (reference sequence). CDR3 region: CASSAGQGSSGNTIYF. The CDR3 bases are TGTGCCAGTAGTGCGGGACAGGGTTCTTCTGGAAACACCATATATTTT.

This chain connects TRBV6-5 to TRBJ2-2; D not certain. This CDR3 is 14 amino acids long. Deletions cut 0 bases from V and 5 bases from J, with 7 bases between. Germline V gives CDR1 MNHEY, CDR2 SVGAGI. CDR3 sequence (DNA): TGTGCCAGCAGTTACTCGACATTTACCGGGGAGCTGTTTTTT. Translation: CASSYSTFTGELFF.

The rearrangement joins TRBV28 to TRBJ1-1; no clear D. Germline V CDR1 and CDR2: MDHEN, SYDVKM. The V end lost 2 bases, the J end lost 2 bases, and 15 bases lay between the germline ends. The CDR3 loop spans 16 amino acids. The CDR3, as DNA: TGTGCCAGCAGTTTACCTTCATCAGGAGGTAACACTGAAGCTTTCTTT. This gives the protein CASSLPSSGGNTEAFF.

The V call is TRBV5-4, the J call TRBJ2-1, with D possibly TRBD2 on 7 matching bases. CDR3 size: 17 residues. V shed 4 bases and J shed 3 bases, with 20 bases lying between them. Germline-derived CDR1 and CDR2 are SGHNT and YYREEE (reference sequence). The CDR3 protein is CASSLPGGPGRYNEQFF. DNA for the CDR3: TGTGCCAGCAGCCTTCCGGGGGGCCCGGGCCGCTACAATGAGCAGTTCTTC.

J is TRBJ1-4 and V is TRBV5-6; the match to TRBD1 covers 9 bases. Germline trimming cut 3 bases from V and 10 bases from J; bases unmatched to any gene: 7. Looked up from germline, CDR1 is SGHDT and CDR2 is YYEEEE. There are 14 residues in the CDR3. Here the CDR3 reads CASSYRTGVGKLFF. The CDR3 DNA sequence: TGTGCCAGCAGCTACCGGACAGGGGTAGGAAAACTGTTTTTT.

This rearrangement joins TRBV12-3 or TRBV12-4 to TRBJ1-2; D is undetermined. The CDR3 runs 12 residues. Trimming stripped 4 bases from V and 4 bases from J, with 7 bases between. The CDR3, as DNA: TGTGCCAGCAGTTATAACAGCTATGGCTACACCTTC. As protein: CASSYNSYGYTF.

The chain uses TRBV6-5 and TRBJ2-1; 7 nucleotides match TRBD2. Germline V gene sequence: CDR1 MNHEY, CDR2 SVGAGI. Trimming at V came to 2 bases and at J to 4 bases, leaving 8 bases not matched to a gene. The CDR3 is 16 amino acids. CDR3 sequence reads: CASSYEASGNYNEQFF. The CDR3 coding sequence is TGTGCCAGCAGTTACGAGGCTAGCGGAAATTACAATGAGCAGTTCTTC.

The chain recombines TRBV19 with TRBJ1-5; TRBD1 agrees at 8 bases. CDR1 and CDR2 from the germline V gene are LNHDA and SQIVND (reference sequence). After removal of 7 bases from V and 0 bases from J, the junction contained 8 bases not matched to a gene. CDR3 size: 16 residues. The CDR3: CASTWGTGRSNQPQHF. The CDR3, as DNA: TGTGCCAGTACCTGGGGGACAGGTCGTAGCAATCAGCCCCAGCATTTT. Supplemented by reference TRBV19 and TRBJ1-5, the full variable domain reads DGGITQSPKYLFRKEGQNVTLSCEQNLNHDAMYWYRQDPGQGLRLIYYSQIVNDFQKGDIAEGYSVSREKKESFPLTVTSAQKNPTAFYLCASTWGTGRSNQPQHFGDGTRLSIL.

The chain is built from TRBV5-1 and TRBJ2-3, with D maybe TRBD2 (6 bases). The germline gives CDR1 SGHRS, CDR2 YFSETQ. Trimming stripped 4 bases from V and 1 base from J, with 10 bases between. The CDR3 contains 14 residues. CDR3: CASSPPGGTDTQYF. In DNA, the CDR3 is TGCGCCAGCAGCCCCCCGGGAGGCACAGATACGCAGTATTTT.

The chain has TRBV15 and TRBJ1-1, with TRBD1 identical over 8 bases. In germline, CDR1 is LNHNV, CDR2 YYDKDF (reference sequence). This CDR3 is 18 amino acids long. V lost 0 bases, J lost 2 bases, and 11 bases stayed unmatched. CDR3 bases: TGTGCCACCAGCAGAGATTTTTTTGGACAGGGTAATAACACTGAAGCTTTCTTT. This encodes CATSRDFFGQGNNTEAFF.

The V call is TRBV18, the J call TRBJ1-1, with D tentatively TRBD1 (5 bases). This CDR3 has 15 amino acids. V was pared by 2 bases and J by 1 base, with 11 bases between. Germline V gene data show CDR1 as KGHSH and CDR2 as LQKENI. This CDR3 reads CASSPSGGWNTEAFF. DNA of the CDR3: TGTGCCAGCTCACCATCGGGGGGTTGGAACACTGAAGCTTTCTTT.

The J gene is TRBJ2-1, the V gene TRBV7-3; tentatively, D is TRBD2 (6 bases). The V end was cut by 5 bases, the J end by 5 bases, with 13 bases between. Germline loops: CDR1 SGHTA, CDR2 FQGTGA. The length of the CDR3 is 14 residues. The CDR3 nucleotides read TGTGCCAGCAGCCGACTAGGGCGGAACAATGAGCAGTTCTTC. The encoded protein is CASSRLGRNNEQFF.

The rearrangement uses TRBV3-1 (or the pseudogene TRBV3-2) and TRBJ2-1; TRBD1 might be the D (6 bases). This CDR3 has 15 residues. The V and J ends lost 0 bases and 4 bases respectively, with 10 bases between them. Germline V gene sequence: CDR1 LGHDT, CDR2 YNNKEL (reference sequence). CDR3 loop: CASSQDGDIYNEQFF. Here the CDR3 DNA reads TGTGCCAGCAGCCAAGACGGGGACATTTACAATGAGCAGTTCTTC.

The chain employs TRBV5-4 and TRBJ1-4, with 7 bases that match TRBD1. J gave up 8 bases and V 0 bases, and 4 bases lay outside the gene matches. The CDR3 sequence is 14 residues long. The germline V gene has CDR1 SGHNT and CDR2 YYREEE (reference sequence). The CDR3 sequence: CASSLDRGEEKLFF. The DNA for the CDR3 is TGTGCCAGCAGCTTGGACAGGGGAGAGGAAAAACTGTTTTTT.

This chain connects TRBV5-4 to TRBJ2-7; 8 bases match TRBD2. Unmatched junction bases numbered 8, after V lost 4 bases and J lost 2 bases. Germline CDR1 is SGHNT and CDR2 is YYREEE (reference sequence). CDR3 length: 15 residues. The CDR3 DNA reads as TGTGCCAGCAGCCCGGTTAGCGGGACCACCTACGAGCAGTACTTC. It encodes CASSPVSGTTYEQYF.

The CDR3 sequence is CASSMRPGWTAENQPQHF. In DNA form, the CDR3 reads TGTGCCAGTAGTATGCGACCAGGCTGGACAGCCGAAAATCAGCCCCAGCATTTT. The V and J genes are TRBV19 and TRBJ1-5, with a tentative D call TRBD1 (6 bases). The V end lost 3 bases, the J end lost 4 bases, and 22 bases lay between the germline ends. The V gene's germline CDR1 is LNHDA and CDR2 SQIVND (reference sequence). The CDR3 is 18 residues long.

The V gene is TRBV5-6, the J gene TRBJ1-1; maybe TRBD1 (6 bases). V was pared by 4 bases and J by 0 bases, with 16 bases between. CDR3 length equals 16 residues. CDR1 SGHDT and CDR2 YYEEEE come from the germline V gene. CDR3 coding DNA: TGTGCCAGCAGCCCTCTCCTGGGACAAATGAACACTGAAGCTTTCTTT. Amino acids: CASSPLLGQMNTEAFF.

This chain uses TRBV28 with TRBJ2-5, with 9 bases aligning to TRBD1. CDR1 is MDHEN and CDR2 is SYDVKM in the germline V gene. V lost 7 bases, J lost 4 bases, and 16 bases stayed unmatched. The CDR3 spans 17 residues. The chain's CDR3 is CASIPPATGGVGETQYF. The CDR3 DNA sequence: TGTGCCAGCATCCCGCCCGCGACAGGGGGGGTTGGAGAGACCCAGTACTTC.

The V and J genes are TRBV10-3 and TRBJ2-1; TRBD2 is a possible D gene (6 bases). Germline-derived CDR1 and CDR2 are ENHRY and SYGVKD. V was clipped by 3 bases and J by 6 bases, with 9 bases between them. This CDR3 has 13 amino acids. The CDR3 sequence: CAISDGGVNEQFF. DNA for the CDR3: TGTGCCATCAGTGATGGCGGGGTCAATGAGCAGTTCTTC.

The V call is TRBV5-1, the J call TRBJ2-7; no clear D gene. V was trimmed by 4 bases and J by 5 bases, leaving 13 bases between them. CDR1 and CDR2 from the germline V gene are SGHRS and YFSETQ. The CDR3 extends over 13 amino acids. CDR3: CASSPRGPNEQYF. CDR3 coding DNA: TGCGCCAGCAGCCCGCGTGGTCCGAACGAGCAGTACTTC. The complete variable domain, with remaining parts taken from reference TRBV5-1 and TRBJ2-7, reads KAGVTQTPRYLIKTRGQQVTLSCSPISGHRSVSWYQQTPGQGLQFLFEYFSETQRNKGNFPGRFSGRQFSNSRSEMNVSTLELGDSALYLCASSPRGPNEQYFGPGTRLTVT.